One sample yielded the 18 T cell receptor beta chains listed below, sequenced in a study of naive and memory T cell subsets (dated by TCRdb to between 2016 and 2019). The method behind the library was UMI-ligation and nested PCR. Sequencing was performed on an Illumina MiSeq. An equimolar mix of two oligonucleotides covering both TRBC1 and TRBC2 was used as the beta constant-region primer. Starting from the raw public reads, TCRdb applied fastp trimming at Q25, assembled clones with MiXCR and retained in-frame beta chains. Each record represents a unique CDR3 protein, reported with the most common genes and DNA among its rows. The sample profile shows tens of thousands of distinct CDR3 sequences; roughly 15% of them were found once. The leading ten clones occupy approximately 20% of the sample. Material: effector memory CD4+ T cells from blood. Taken with the paper, the label for cell subset or site translates to: effector memory, CD45RA- CD27-. The receptors stem from a human donor in good health.

Only a few counts were recorded for this clonotype. The rearrangement uses TRBV27 and TRBJ2-6, with D possibly called TRBD1 or TRBD2 (6 bases each). Between the trimmed V and J ends, which lost 4 bases and 2 bases, there was a span of 18 bases. There are 18 residues in the CDR3. Germline CDR1 reads MNHEY; CDR2 reads SMNVEV (reference sequence). This chain's CDR3 is CASSWRQGTSTGANVLTF. The DNA for the CDR3 is TGTGCCAGCAGTTGGCGGCAGGGGACTTCAACTGGGGCCAACGTCCTGACTTTC. Full variable domain (remainder filled in from reference TRBV27 and TRBJ2-6): EAQVTQNPRYLITVTGKKLTVTCSQNMNHEYMSWYRQDPGLGLRQIYYSMNVEVTDKGDVPEGYKVSRKEKRNFPLILESPSPNQTSLYFCASSWRQGTSTGANVLTFGAGSRLTVL.

The chain joins TRBV3-1 to TRBJ2-5, with TRBD2 as a possible D gene (6 bases). Trimming cost V 7 bases and J 2 bases, with 14 bases left between them. CDR3 length equals 14 residues. Germline V gives CDR1 LGHDT, CDR2 YNNKEL (reference sequence). CDR3 region: CASNPGGLQETQYF. The CDR3 nucleotides are TGTGCCAGCAACCCCGGGGGACTGCAAGAGACCCAGTACTTC.

The V call is TRBV12-5, the J call TRBJ2-2; D uncertain. CDR1 is LGHNT and CDR2 is FRNRAP in the germline V gene. The CDR3 is 13 amino acids. Deletions cut 2 bases from V and 8 bases from J, with 9 bases between. The CDR3: CASGLPGRGELFF. The CDR3 DNA follows: TGTGCTAGTGGTTTGCCCGGTAGGGGGGAGCTGTTTTTT.

This clonotype showed up just a few times. The genes are TRBV7-2 and TRBJ2-3; the match to TRBD2 covers 8 bases. This CDR3 has 16 residues. Unmatched junction bases numbered 8, after V lost 5 bases and J lost 1 base. In germline, CDR1 is SGHTA, CDR2 FQGNSA. Written as DNA, the CDR3 is TGTGCCAGCAGCCTAACTAGCGGTTCTCGCACAGATACGCAGTATTTT. Protein product: CASSLTSGSRTDTQYF.

This clonotype has at least ten counts. The rearrangement joins TRBV27 to TRBJ2-5, with D maybe TRBD1 (5 bases). The CDR3 extends over 14 amino acids. Germline CDR1 reads MNHEY; CDR2 reads SMNVEV (reference sequence). V gave up 6 bases and J gave up 2 bases, with 13 bases separating them. The CDR3 sequence is CASRLQDRQETQYF. The CDR3 nucleotides read TGTGCCAGCAGACTCCAAGACAGACAAGAGACCCAGTACTTC.

A few counts support this clonotype. The rearrangement links TRBV3-1 to TRBJ1-3; the D gene is possibly TRBD1 (5 bases). This CDR3 has 20 amino acids. V gave up 4 bases and J gave up 3 bases, with 28 bases separating them. In germline, CDR1 is LGHDT, CDR2 YNNKEL (reference sequence). The CDR3 region is CASSLLSSRTSRDGGNTIYF. CDR3 DNA sequence: TGTGCCAGCAGCCTCCTTAGCTCCCGCACTTCCCGGGACGGTGGAAACACCATATATTTT.

This chain connects TRBV6-1 to TRBJ1-5; D perhaps matches TRBD1 (6 bases). This CDR3 comprises 14 residues. Germline V gives CDR1 MNHNS, CDR2 SASEGT. V shed 7 bases and J shed 4 bases, with 14 bases lying between them. The CDR3 protein is CASNPAGANQPQHF. The CDR3 DNA is TGTGCCAGCAACCCCGCAGGGGCAAATCAGCCCCAGCATTTT.

This clonotype was detected only a few times. The genes are TRBV10-3 and TRBJ1-6, with unresolved D. Germline loops: CDR1 ENHRY, CDR2 SYGVKD. Trimming pared 3 bases from V and 2 bases from J, leaving 8 bases between. This CDR3 has 15 amino acids. CDR3 protein: CAISERSAYNSPLHF. The CDR3 coding sequence is TGTGCCATCAGTGAACGGAGCGCCTATAATTCACCCCTCCACTTT.

Judged by abundance, this clonotype is medium-sized. This chain connects TRBV10-3 to TRBJ2-1; the D call may be TRBD1 or TRBD2 (5 bases each). V was pared by 7 bases and J by 6 bases, with 19 bases between. Germline CDR1 and CDR2: ENHRY and SYGVKD. The CDR3 sequence is 15 residues long. The CDR3 protein is CAITAEPGLANEQFF. CDR3 coding DNA: TGTGCCATCACCGCGGAGCCGGGGCTTGCCAATGAGCAGTTCTTC.

The chain couples TRBV5-4 to TRBJ2-5, with TRBD1 matching over 7 bases. Germline V CDR1 and CDR2: SGHNT, YYREEE (reference sequence). The CDR3 runs to 13 residues. J was trimmed by 2 bases and V by 6 bases; bases with no gene match: 4. CDR3 DNA: TGTGCCAGCACCCCGGACAGGCAAGAGACCCAGTACTTC. It codes for CASTPDRQETQYF.

The table lists this clonotype with many counts. The chain joins TRBV14 to TRBJ2-7; 8 nucleotides line up with TRBD1. Germline CDR1 SGHDN, CDR2 FVKESK. The CDR3 totals 14 residues. J gave up 6 bases and V 4 bases, and 8 bases lay outside the gene matches. CDR3 region: CASSRRTGKGEQYF. The CDR3, as DNA: TGTGCCAGCAGCCGCAGGACAGGGAAGGGCGAGCAGTACTTC.

The rearrangement links TRBV2 to TRBJ1-5; 10 bases line up with TRBD1. This CDR3 comprises 17 residues. V was clipped by 7 bases and J by 0 bases; unmatched bases: 9. The germline gives CDR1 SNHLY, CDR2 FYNNEI. CDR3 in amino acids: CASKRDRGYTSNQPQHF. For the CDR3, the DNA is TGTGCCAGCAAAAGGGACAGGGGTTATACTAGCAATCAGCCCCAGCATTTT.

This clonotype was found a few times. The V call is TRBV5-1, the J call TRBJ2-2; D is unresolved. This CDR3 region has 14 residues. Germline CDR1 and CDR2: SGHRS and YFSETQ. V shed 4 bases and J shed 1 base, with 8 bases lying between them. The CDR3 sequence is CASSQLGNTGELFF. Written as DNA, the CDR3 is TGCGCCAGCAGCCAATTAGGGAACACCGGGGAGCTGTTTTTT.

This chain links TRBV2 with TRBJ1-5; D perhaps matches TRBD1 (6 bases). V was pared by 5 bases and J by 1 base, with 12 bases between. Germline CDR1 is SNHLY and CDR2 is FYNNEI. The CDR3 is 15 residues long. The CDR3 reads CASSYTGNSNQPQHF. Here the CDR3 DNA reads TGTGCCAGCAGTTACACAGGGAACAGCAATCAGCCCCAGCATTTT.

This clonotype was observed at least ten times. The CDR3 DNA reads as TGTGCCAGCAGCTCCGGACTCAGGGGGAATGAGCAGTTCTTC. Protein product: CASSSGLRGNEQFF. The rearrangement links TRBV7-3 to TRBJ2-1; the match to TRBD1 covers 7 bases. The germline V gene has CDR1 SGHTA and CDR2 FQGTGA. The CDR3 contains 14 residues. V lost 4 bases, J lost 7 bases, and 7 bases stayed unmatched.

The rearrangement joins TRBV20-1 to TRBJ2-1; 11 nucleotides align to TRBD2. CDR1 is DFQATT and CDR2 is SNEGSKA in the germline V gene (reference sequence). J gave up 9 bases and V 6 bases, and 10 bases lay outside the gene matches. The CDR3 has 14 residues. CDR3 region: CSAPIAGGPGEQFF. The CDR3 DNA follows: TGCAGTGCGCCAATAGCGGGAGGGCCTGGTGAGCAGTTCTTC.

This clonotype showed up just a few times. The CDR3 DNA reads as TGCAGTGCCCTAACCGGGACGGCTAACTATGGCTACACCTTC. It translates to CSALTGTANYGYTF. J is TRBJ1-2 and V is TRBV20-1, with a weak D call TRBD1 (5 bases). V lost 6 bases and J 0 bases, leaving 14 bases between the germline ends. Germline CDR1 and CDR2: DFQATT and SNEGSKA (reference sequence). This CDR3 region has 14 residues.

The table lists this clonotype with a few counts. This sequence joins TRBV5-1 and TRBJ2-2; D unclear. The germline V gene has CDR1 SGHRS and CDR2 YFSETQ. V lost 1 base to trimming and J lost 3 bases, with 10 bases between them. This CDR3 is built from 15 residues. CDR3 sequence reads: CASSLSAPDTGELFF. Written as DNA, the CDR3 is TGCGCCAGCAGCTTGTCAGCGCCTGACACCGGGGAGCTGTTTTTT.